This is a list of T cell receptor beta chains from one sample in a study of blood T cell repertoires in COVID-19. Here immunoSEQ multiplex PCR was the method, and the copy in TCRdb shows in-frame clones only, minus some. The profile shows about 500,000 clones, about 89% of them singletons. The sample taken for sequencing was peripheral blood. The source of these receptors is a woman between 50 and 59 years old with COVID-19, enrolled during active disease. The conserved cysteine and the conserved F or W are not part of the CDR3 here. A clone size is listed for some rows: how often the clone was seen (once, few, many), or a class if it is expanded.

j_call clone_size v_call cdr3_aa
TRBJ1-5 few TRBV19 ASKRELSNQPQH
TRBJ1-1 NA TRBV9 ASRPLGRTEAF
TRBJ2-7 NA TRBV3-1/TRBV3-2 ASNRGGTRSYEQY
TRBJ2-1 NA TRBV11-3 ASSLGPGGLARQF
TRBJ1-3 NA TRBV27 ASSRTGGSGNTIY
TRBJ1-1 NA TRBV19 ASSNFDRGNTEAF
TRBJ1-1 NA TRBV14 ASSQDKDSPLDTEAF
TRBJ1-1 NA TRBV19 ASSVTGNTEAF
TRBJ1-4 NA TRBV6-5 ASSLGTGENEKLF
TRBJ1-1 NA TRBV7-9 ASSLKGTRITEAF
TRBJ1-2 NA TRBV27 ASSSYLTGKNYGYT
TRBJ2-1 NA TRBV2 ASSVRAGAYNEQF
TRBJ2-7 NA TRBV2 ASGRDRVDEQY
TRBJ1-2 NA TRBV3-1/TRBV3-2 ASSQTPGDGYT
TRBJ2-7 NA TRBV7-3 ASSSPGQGDLPSYEQY
TRBJ1-2 NA TRBV10-3 AIRALEGPRRGYT
TRBJ1-2 NA TRBV9 ASSVGGNYGYT
TRBJ2-7 NA TRBV10-2 ASSATGQGAYEQY
TRBJ1-2 NA TRBV7-8 ASSLLNYGYT
TRBJ2-3 few TRBV25-1 ASTHGGPRTDTQY
TRBJ1-1 few TRBV5-6 ASSPTGNTEAF
TRBJ1-4 NA TRBV19 ASSSGTGREKLF
TRBJ1-2 NA TRBV27 ASRSGLYYGYT
TRBJ2-2 NA TRBV27 ASSPPVGMNTGELF
TRBJ1-6 NA TRBV4-2 ASSQDGHWNSPLH
TRBJ2-1 NA TRBV24-1 ATSVPLIGSGGLNEQF
TRBJ1-5 few TRBV18 ASSPWDTTQPQH
TRBJ1-1 NA TRBV5-4 ATNSASNGGTEAF
TRBJ1-2 once TRBV7-2 ASSISGTGANYGYT
TRBJ1-1 NA TRBV19 ASSMGQGFGTEAF
TRBJ1-3 NA TRBV2 ASSQGLSSGNTIY
TRBJ2-2 NA TRBV5-6 ASSLAAQGGIELF
TRBJ2-7 NA TRBV11-2 ASSLVGGELREQY
TRBJ1-2 NA TRBV18 ASSPPGQVISNYGYT
TRBJ2-7 NA TRBV28 ASREVGGLAGEQY
TRBJ1-1 NA TRBV12-5 ASGFAGGRYTEAF
TRBJ1-3 NA TRBV18 ASSPGPGNTIY
TRBJ2-7 once TRBV6-1 ASSDGRGRYEQY
TRBJ1-3 NA TRBV30 AWTRGSGNTIY
TRBJ2-5 once TRBV9 ASSTRASGVQETQY
TRBJ2-1 NA TRBV9 ASRSTRNNEQF
TRBJ1-5 NA TRBV2 ASTLRRGQPQH
TRBJ1-1 NA TRBV18 ASGPLGGGITEAF
TRBJ1-5 NA TRBV6-5 ASTRWAGPQH
TRBJ2-1 NA TRBV11-2 ASSLGSPGGSSEQF
TRBJ2-7 NA TRBV2 ASSESRSLGAYEQY
TRBJ2-7 NA TRBV5-6 ASSSTQGASYEQY
TRBJ1-1 NA TRBV7-9 ASSSTGGEAF
TRBJ2-2 NA TRBV18 ASSPRGDANTGELF
TRBJ2-7 once TRBV7-9 ASRRTGTRDEQY
TRBJ2-1 NA TRBV12-5 ASGRPGQGTSSSYNEQF
TRBJ2-7 NA TRBV6-5 ASSRTSTGEQY
TRBJ1-6 NA TRBV5-5 ASSASGNNSPLH
TRBJ1-1 NA TRBV11-3 ASSLGGTKEVEAF
TRBJ1-1 once TRBV20-1 SASKQFVGDAEAF
TRBJ1-6 NA TRBV7-6 ASSLLGRNNSPLH
TRBJ2-3 NA TRBV5-1 ASSVISSGGTDTQY
TRBJ2-3 NA TRBV6-5 ASSYSRRGAGNTQY
TRBJ1-2 NA TRBV12-3/TRBV12-4 ASSKRQNYGYT
TRBJ2-1 once TRBV9 ASSLEHEQF